One and the same sample provided the 30 T cell receptor beta chains below, sequenced in a study of blood T cell repertoires in COVID-19. TCRdb's table, derived via immunoSEQ multiplex PCR, lists solely in-frame clones and lacks some. The data contain about 36,000 clones, around 80% of them singletons. Material: peripheral blood. The receptors come from a man aged 55 to 70 with acute or convalescent COVID-19.

The rearrangement uses TRBV7-8 and TRBJ2-1, with D possibly matching TRBD2 (6 bases). Germline V gives CDR1 SGHVS, CDR2 FQNEAQ. V gave up 2 bases and J gave up 6 bases, with 17 bases separating them. The CDR3 is 16 residues long. The CDR3, as DNA: TGTGCCAGCAGCTTATTCCCCGGGACTTCGGGCAATGAGCAGTTCTTC. It is translated as CASSLFPGTSGNEQFF.

This chain links TRBV4-1 with TRBJ2-5; tentative D call: TRBD1 (5 bases). The germline V gene encodes CDR1 MGHRA and CDR2 YSYEKL. V lost 0 bases to trimming and J lost 5 bases, with 7 bases between them. CDR3 length: 13 amino acids. DNA of the CDR3: TGCGCCAGCAGCCAAGATCCAGGGGAGACCCAGTACTTC. Its translation is CASSQDPGETQYF.

The chain couples TRBV28 to TRBJ2-5; D might be TRBD1 (5 bases). Trimming stripped 3 bases from V and 5 bases from J, with 10 bases between. The CDR3 runs 13 residues. From germline, CDR1 is MDHEN and CDR2 SYDVKM. DNA of the CDR3: TGTGCCAGCAGTTTTCCAGGGCGGGAGACCCAGTACTTC. Translation gives CASSFPGRETQYF.

This clone was detected only once. For the CDR3, the DNA is TGCGCCAGCAGCCTGGAGGCAGCTACCGGGGAGCAGTACTTC. Translation: CASSLEAATGEQYF. This sequence joins TRBV5-1 and TRBJ2-7, with D tentatively TRBD2 (5 bases). V shed 4 bases and J shed 7 bases, with 18 bases lying between them. Germline CDR1 is SGHRS and CDR2 is YFSETQ. The CDR3 has 14 residues.

The V gene is TRBV12-3 or TRBV12-4, the J gene TRBJ2-3; unclear D gene. The CDR3 is 11 amino acids. Trimming shortened V by 10 bases and J by 6 bases, and 11 bases separated the two germline ends. Here the CDR3 DNA reads TGTGCCACCGCCCAGTGGGATACGCAGTATTTT. Translating it yields CATAQWDTQYF.

This rearrangement joins TRBV28 to TRBJ1-1; 7 positions match TRBD1. CDR3 size: 15 residues. Germline loops: CDR1 MDHEN, CDR2 SYDVKM. Trimming removed 5 bases from V and 0 bases from J; junction bases left unmatched: 6. CDR3 residues: CASSTRDRMNTEAFF. CDR3 DNA: TGTGCCAGCAGTACCCGGGACAGAATGAACACTGAAGCTTTCTTT.

This clone is a singleton in its sample. The J gene is TRBJ1-5, the V gene TRBV28, with D possibly matching TRBD1 (5 bases). Germline V gives CDR1 MDHEN, CDR2 SYDVKM. Trimming removed 5 bases from V and 4 bases from J, with 18 bases in between. The CDR3 loop spans 16 amino acids. The CDR3 loop reads CASSPRTSLTNQPQHF. The CDR3 DNA is TGTGCCAGCAGTCCCAGGACATCGTTAACGAATCAGCCCCAGCATTTT.

There are a few counts of this clone. V and J are TRBV2 and TRBJ2-5; 7 nucleotides match TRBD2. Germline CDR1 and CDR2: SNHLY and FYNNEI. The V segment lost 10 bases and the J segment 0 bases; nucleotides outside the gene matches: 11. This CDR3 region has 15 residues. CDR3 sequence (DNA): TGTGCCACCCCCTGGGGGGGTGAACACCAAGAGACCCAGTACTTC. It codes for CATPWGGEHQETQYF.

The genes are TRBV29-1 and TRBJ1-1; no definite D call. CDR3 length: 11 residues. Trimming took 4 bases from V and 10 from J, leaving 13 bases between them. Looked up from germline, CDR1 is SQVTM and CDR2 is ANQGSEA. As DNA, the CDR3 is TGCAGCGTTGTGGAACTTGGAGGAGCTTTCTTT. The encoded protein is CSVVELGGAFF.

V and J are TRBV11-2 and TRBJ2-5; 8 nucleotides agree with TRBD2. Looked up from germline, CDR1 is SGHAT and CDR2 is FQNNGV. The trim removed 6 bases at V and 5 bases at J, leaving 11 bases unmatched. The CDR3 is 15 amino acids. Here the CDR3 DNA reads TGTGCCAGCAGAGCGAGCGGGAGTGGGAGGGAGACCCAGTACTTC. Encoded protein: CASRASGSGRETQYF.

The rearrangement joins TRBV7-2 to TRBJ2-5, with 8 bases aligning to TRBD2. The germline CDR1 and CDR2 sequences are SGHTA and FQGNSA. V was pared by 5 bases and J by 7 bases, with 9 bases of the junction left unmatched. This CDR3 contains 14 residues. The CDR3 nucleotides are TGTGCCAGCAGCCTCCCCGGGGGGGGGAGGACCCAGTACTTC. It codes for CASSLPGGGRTQYF.

The V and J genes are TRBV2 and TRBJ1-1; D possibly corresponds to TRBD1 (6 bases). V gave up 5 bases and J gave up 0 bases, with 13 bases separating them. The V gene's germline CDR1 is SNHLY and CDR2 FYNNEI. This CDR3 has 15 residues. DNA of the CDR3: TGTGCCAGCAGTCCCCCCGGACAGATGAACACTGAAGCTTTCTTT. Its protein is CASSPPGQMNTEAFF.

Only one count was recorded for this clone. The V call is TRBV5-4, the J call TRBJ2-7; 12 positions match TRBD2. This CDR3 has 16 amino acids. V dropped 5 bases and J dropped 4; count of bases not matched to a gene: 10. Germline lookup yields CDR1 SGHNT and CDR2 YYREEE (reference sequence). The CDR3 region is CASSLALAGGKYEQYF. The CDR3 DNA sequence: TGTGCCAGCAGTCTTGCGCTAGCGGGAGGGAAATACGAGCAGTACTTC. Complete variable domain (other parts from reference TRBV5-4 and TRBJ2-7): ETGVTQSPTHLIKTRGQQVTLRCSSQSGHNTVSWYQQALGQGPQFIFQYYREEENGRGNFPPRFSGLQFPNYSSELNVNALELDDSALYLCASSLALAGGKYEQYFGPGTRLTVT.

The rearrangement joins TRBV18 to TRBJ1-3; 7 bases match TRBD1. CDR3 length: 15 residues. CDR1 KGHSH and CDR2 LQKENI come from the germline V gene. V shed 0 bases and J 5 bases; nucleotides not matched to a gene: 4. CDR3 loop: CASSPPGTARNTIYF. The CDR3 nucleotides are TGTGCCAGCTCACCACCCGGGACAGCGAGAAACACCATATATTTT.

The chain combines TRBV28 with TRBJ2-7; 7 bases map to TRBD2. Germline CDR1 reads MDHEN; CDR2 reads SYDVKM. This CDR3 is 15 amino acids long. Trimming removed 6 bases from V and 0 bases from J; junction bases left unmatched: 8. The CDR3 region is CASRVREWGSYEQYF. The CDR3 coding sequence is TGTGCCAGCAGGGTGCGGGAGTGGGGCTCCTACGAGCAGTACTTC.

This sequence joins TRBV10-2 and TRBJ2-1; TRBD1 matches at 9 bases. Germline CDR1 and CDR2: WSHSY and SAAADI. The CDR3 totals 15 residues. Trimming at V came to 4 bases and at J to 8 bases, leaving 9 bases not matched to a gene. This CDR3 is CASSGIGQGLDEQFF. The CDR3 region has the DNA TGCGCCAGCAGTGGTATCGGACAGGGGCTCGATGAGCAGTTCTTC.

A single count supports this clone. The gene calls are TRBV9 and TRBJ1-1; D gene unclear. V lost 0 bases and J 0 bases, leaving 9 bases between the germline ends. The CDR3 has 15 amino acids. The germline V gene encodes CDR1 SGDLS and CDR2 YYNGEE. The CDR3 spells CASSVVELMNTEAFF. CDR3 bases: TGTGCCAGCAGCGTAGTCGAACTAATGAACACTGAAGCTTTCTTT.

The sample holds one count of this clone. This chain links TRBV9 with TRBJ2-3; the match to TRBD1 covers 9 bases. The CDR3 is 16 amino acids. Germline V gives CDR1 SGDLS, CDR2 YYNGEE. The trim removed 0 bases at V and 1 base at J, leaving 3 bases unmatched. CDR3 bases: TGTGCCAGCAGCGTAGTTGGGGACAGGGGCACAGATACGCAGTATTTT. Protein: CASSVVGDRGTDTQYF.

V is TRBV11-2 and J is TRBJ2-5; unclear D gene. This CDR3 has 15 amino acids. V was shortened by 5 bases and J by 4 bases, with 17 bases between the two germline ends. Germline lookup yields CDR1 SGHAT and CDR2 FQNNGV. CDR3 sequence: CASSPSPLTVETQYF. CDR3 in DNA: TGTGCCAGCAGCCCGAGCCCTCTAACAGTAGAGACCCAGTACTTC.

This sequence joins TRBV5-4 and TRBJ2-1, with TRBD2 matching 11 bases. V gave up 4 bases and J gave up 7 bases; unmatched junction bases: 7. Germline V gene sequence: CDR1 SGHNT, CDR2 YYREEE (reference sequence). CDR3 length equals 15 residues. The CDR3: CASSKTSGSANEQFF. In DNA, the CDR3 is TGTGCCAGCAGCAAAACTAGCGGGAGCGCAAATGAGCAGTTCTTC.

The chain is built from TRBV29-1 and TRBJ1-1; D perhaps matches TRBD1 (5 bases). There are 13 residues in the CDR3. The germline V gene has CDR1 SQVTM and CDR2 ANQGSEA. Between the trimmed V and J ends, which lost 7 bases and 5 bases, there was a span of 17 bases. As DNA, the CDR3 is TGCAGCGCCCCCCGGTCCGGGGGGACTGAAGCTTTCTTT. Its protein product is CSAPRSGGTEAFF.

The V call is TRBV18, the J call TRBJ2-4; D possibly corresponds to TRBD2 (5 bases). The CDR3 is 17 amino acids. Trimming pared 1 base from V and 7 bases from J, leaving 20 bases between. The V gene's germline CDR1 is KGHSH and CDR2 LQKENI. CDR3 protein: CASSPLYGGPQGNIQYF. The CDR3 nucleotides are TGTGCCAGCTCACCACTTTATGGCGGGCCCCAAGGGAACATTCAGTACTTC. The full variable domain, completed using reference TRBV18 and TRBJ2-4, is NAGVMQNPRHLVRRRGQEARLRCSPMKGHSHVYWYRQLPEEGLKFMVYLQKENIIDESGMPKERFSAEFPKEGPSILRIQQVVRGDSAAYFCASSPLYGGPQGNIQYFGAGTRLSVL.

CDR3 residues: CASSHPEETQYF. The DNA of the CDR3 is TGTGCCAGCAGCCATCCTGAAGAGACCCAGTACTTC. The chain employs TRBV3-1 (or the pseudogene TRBV3-2) and TRBJ2-5; D gene uncertain. Looked up from germline, CDR1 is LGHDT and CDR2 is YNNKEL (reference sequence). V was shortened by 3 bases and J by 3 bases, with 5 bases between the two germline ends. CDR3 size: 12 residues.

The V gene is TRBV13, the J gene TRBJ1-1; D is unclear. The V gene lost 5 bases and the J gene lost 4 bases, with 5 bases spanning the gap. Germline-derived CDR1 and CDR2 are PRHDT and FYEKMQ (reference sequence). The CDR3 loop spans 11 amino acids. Here the CDR3 DNA reads TGTGCCAGCAGCAGACTCACTGAAGCTTTCTTT. It yields the protein CASSRLTEAFF.

The V gene is TRBV4-3, the J gene TRBJ2-1, with D maybe TRBD2 (6 bases). Trimming removed 1 base at V and 10 bases at J, with 8 bases between. The CDR3 consists of 12 residues. Looked up from germline, CDR1 is LGHNA and CDR2 is YSLEER. Here the CDR3 reads CASSQAGREQFF. In DNA form, the CDR3 reads TGCGCCAGCAGCCAAGCTGGGAGGGAGCAGTTCTTC.

With respect to this clone: Other DNA sequences in the sample encode the same CDR3. The chain uses TRBV24-1 and TRBJ2-2, with 7 bases identical to TRBD1. In germline, CDR1 is KGHDR, CDR2 SFDVKD. This CDR3 comprises 15 residues. V lost 3 bases and J lost 1; bases outside the gene matches: 1. For the CDR3, the DNA is TGTGCCACCAGTGATCGGGACAGGAACACCGGGGAGCTGTTTTTT. It translates to CATSDRDRNTGELFF.

This clone was seen a single time. V is TRBV6-5 and J is TRBJ2-5; D is possibly TRBD2 (6 bases). The CDR3 has 15 amino acids. The germline gives CDR1 MNHEY, CDR2 SVGAGI. The V and J ends lost 2 bases and 3 bases respectively, with 13 bases between them. The CDR3 coding sequence is TGTGCCAGCAGTTACCGGGCTAGCGTAGAAGAGACCCAGTACTTC. Translating it yields CASSYRASVEETQYF.

The chain links TRBV7-2 to TRBJ2-1; 9 bases align to TRBD1. The junction had 8 bases not matched to a gene; V was cut back by 2 bases and J by 9 bases. CDR3 length: 15 residues. Germline CDR1 and CDR2: SGHTA and FQGNSA. In DNA form, the CDR3 reads TGTGCCAGCAGCTTAACAGGGGGCCATGGGGGTGAGCAGTTCTTC. Translating gives CASSLTGGHGGEQFF.

Written as DNA, the CDR3 is TGTGCCAGCAGCGTGGACACGCTCTACGAGCAGTACTTC. It specifies CASSVDTLYEQYF. The J gene is TRBJ2-7, the V gene TRBV2, with D perhaps matching TRBD1 (5 bases). This CDR3 is built from 13 residues. CDR1 SNHLY and CDR2 FYNNEI come from the germline V gene. The germline V and J ends were trimmed by 6 bases and 3 bases, with 12 bases remaining between them.

J is TRBJ2-2 and V is TRBV11-2; D is unresolved. V lost 5 bases and J 2 bases, leaving 12 bases between the germline ends. Germline loops: CDR1 SGHAT, CDR2 FQNNGV. This CDR3 is built from 15 residues. Here the CDR3 reads CASSNVPGNTGELFF. As DNA, the CDR3 is TGTGCCAGCAGCAATGTTCCAGGCAACACCGGGGAGCTGTTTTTT.